What follows describes a single T cell receptor (beta chain). Some clones are missing from TCRdb's copy, which holds only in-frame ones; the method was immunoSEQ multiplex PCR. The table lists about 260,000 clones, roughly 88% of them singletons. After removal of 4 bases from V and 2 bases from J, the junction contained 4 bases not matched to a gene. Germline CDR1 SGHNT, CDR2 YYREEE (reference sequence). This CDR3 spans 16 amino acids. These data are taken from a study of blood T cell repertoires in COVID-19. Sequencing was performed on PBMCs or T cells enriched from blood (not recorded which). The chain links TRBV5-4 to TRBJ2-6, with 9 bases matching TRBD1. This TCR was recovered from a woman aged 50 to 65 who had recovered from COVID-19. The CDR3 nucleotides are TGTGCCAGCAGCCCACGGACAGGGGCTGGGGCCAACGTCCTGACTTTC. It codes for CASSPRTGAGANVLTF.